This T cell receptor (beta chain) derives from a study of T cell repertoires in cytomegalovirus infection. Across the study: An indication of both CMV infection and matching HLA type came from public TCR beta signatures. Regarding the study as a whole: Using cumulative public TCR beta family frequency, the authors identified those who carried CMV together with the relevant HLA. The ex vivo response was dominated by HLA-C-restricted CMV-specific TCR beta clonotypes.

The length of the CDR3 is 17 residues. Germline V lookup: CDR1 MNHNS, CDR2 SASEGT. V lost 1 base, J lost 2 bases, and 17 bases lay in between. Worth noting for this clonotype: Its cognate antigen is unknown.

TCRdb processed the reads anew with MiXCR; each CDR3 protein has one entry. The sample lists just over 300,000 distinct CDR3 sequences; 17% were seen once. The chain employs TRBV6-1 and TRBJ1-2, with a possible D match to TRBD1 (5 bases). The material sequenced was PBMCs. The clonotype was recovered from a human donor in good health (CMV status not recorded). Some clones in this sample may be carry-over from other donors' samples. Here the CDR3 reads CASSEEPGYRSNYGYTF. DNA of the CDR3: TGTGCCAGCAGTGAAGAGCCAGGGTACAGGAGCAACTATGGCTACACCTTC.